The clone carrying this T cell receptor beta chain was observed once. The data were taken from a study of blood T cell repertoires in COVID-19. Study in general: Nucleic acid was either cDNA or gDNA, and it came from T cells, B-cell-depleted T cells, or PBMCs.

Per the authors' pipeline: Amplification from reference gene primers served as the basis for estimated nucleated cell counts. Libraries were prepared by immunoSEQ multiplex PCR; TCRdb keeps only in-frame clonotypes and omits some of them. From that table come the V and J calls and clone size; the DNA was used to work out D and trimming. The table records some 30,000 clones, about 90% of them present only once. This TCR came from a man aged 45-65 years with active or convalescent COVID-19. Specimen: peripheral blood.

This chain's CDR3 is CASSWTGFSGANVLTF. The CDR3 DNA reads as TGCGCCAGCAGCTGGACAGGGTTCTCTGGGGCCAACGTCCTGACTTTC. The V gene is TRBV5-1, the J gene TRBJ2-6; TRBD1 agrees at 8 bases. Germline V gives CDR1 SGHRS, CDR2 YFSETQ. The CDR3 totals 16 residues. V gave up 3 bases and J gave up 0 bases; unmatched junction bases: 2.